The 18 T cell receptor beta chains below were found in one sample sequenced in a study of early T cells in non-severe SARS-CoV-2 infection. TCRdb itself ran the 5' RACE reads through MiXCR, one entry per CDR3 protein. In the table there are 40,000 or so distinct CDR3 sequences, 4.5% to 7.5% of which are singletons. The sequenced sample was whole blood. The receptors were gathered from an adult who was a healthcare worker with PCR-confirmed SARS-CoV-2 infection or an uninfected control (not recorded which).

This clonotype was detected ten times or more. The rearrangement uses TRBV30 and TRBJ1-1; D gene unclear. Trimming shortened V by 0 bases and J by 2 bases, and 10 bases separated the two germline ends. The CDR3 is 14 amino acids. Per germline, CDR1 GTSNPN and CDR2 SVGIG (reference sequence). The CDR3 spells CAWSVNDFNTEAFF. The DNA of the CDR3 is TGTGCCTGGAGTGTAAATGACTTCAACACTGAAGCTTTCTTT.

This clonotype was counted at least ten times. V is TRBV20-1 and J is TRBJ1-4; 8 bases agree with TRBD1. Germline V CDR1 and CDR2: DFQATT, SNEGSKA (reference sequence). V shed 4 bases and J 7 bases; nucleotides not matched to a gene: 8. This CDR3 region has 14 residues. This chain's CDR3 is CSATGGGQGEKLFF. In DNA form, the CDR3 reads TGCAGTGCTACCGGGGGAGGACAGGGTGAAAAACTGTTTTTT.

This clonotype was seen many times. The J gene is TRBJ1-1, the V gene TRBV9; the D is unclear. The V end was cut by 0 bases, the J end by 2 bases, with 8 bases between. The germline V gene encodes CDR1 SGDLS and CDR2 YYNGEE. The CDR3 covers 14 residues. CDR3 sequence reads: CASSVVADNTEAFF. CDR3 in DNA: TGTGCCAGCAGCGTAGTTGCAGACAACACTGAAGCTTTCTTT.

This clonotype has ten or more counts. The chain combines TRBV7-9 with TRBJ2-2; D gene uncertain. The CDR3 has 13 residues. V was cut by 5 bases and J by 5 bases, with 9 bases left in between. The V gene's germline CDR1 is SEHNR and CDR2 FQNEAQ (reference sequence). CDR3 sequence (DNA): TGTGCCAGCAGCCCCGGAGAAACCGGGGAGCTGTTTTTT. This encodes CASSPGETGELFF.

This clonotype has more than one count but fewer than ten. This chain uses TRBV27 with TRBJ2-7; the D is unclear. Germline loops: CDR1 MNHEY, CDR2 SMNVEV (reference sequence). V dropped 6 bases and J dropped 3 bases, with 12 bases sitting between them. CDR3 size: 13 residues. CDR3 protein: CASSWAPGYEQYF. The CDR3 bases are TGTGCCAGCAGCTGGGCCCCGGGCTACGAGCAGTACTTC.

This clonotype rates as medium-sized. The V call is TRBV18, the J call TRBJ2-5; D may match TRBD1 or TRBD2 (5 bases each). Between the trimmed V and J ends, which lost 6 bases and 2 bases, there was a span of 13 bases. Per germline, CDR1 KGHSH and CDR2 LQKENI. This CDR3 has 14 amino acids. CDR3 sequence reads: CASSTGTAQETQYF. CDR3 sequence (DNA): TGTGCCAGCTCTACCGGGACGGCACAAGAGACCCAGTACTTC.

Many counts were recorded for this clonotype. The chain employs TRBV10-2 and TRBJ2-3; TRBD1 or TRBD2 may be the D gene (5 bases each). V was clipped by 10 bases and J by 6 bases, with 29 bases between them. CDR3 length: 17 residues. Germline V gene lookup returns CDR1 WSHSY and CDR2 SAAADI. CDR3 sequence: CATTAKGRPWGADTQYF. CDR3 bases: TGCGCCACCACTGCCAAGGGACGGCCCTGGGGAGCGGATACGCAGTATTTT.

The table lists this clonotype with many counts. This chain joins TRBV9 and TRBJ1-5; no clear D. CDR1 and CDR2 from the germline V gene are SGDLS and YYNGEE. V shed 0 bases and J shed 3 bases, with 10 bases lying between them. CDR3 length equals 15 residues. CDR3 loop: CASSVGAQPNQPQHF. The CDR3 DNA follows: TGTGCCAGCAGCGTAGGAGCCCAGCCCAATCAGCCCCAGCATTTT.

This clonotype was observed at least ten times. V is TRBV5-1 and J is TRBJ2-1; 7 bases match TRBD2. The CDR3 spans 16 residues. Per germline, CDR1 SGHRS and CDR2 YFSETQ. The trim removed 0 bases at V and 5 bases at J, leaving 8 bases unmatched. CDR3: CASSLALRERDNEQFF. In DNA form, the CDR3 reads TGCGCCAGCAGCTTGGCCTTGCGGGAGAGAGACAATGAGCAGTTCTTC. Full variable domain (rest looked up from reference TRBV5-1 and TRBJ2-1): KAGVTQTPRYLIKTRGQQVTLSCSPISGHRSVSWYQQTPGQGLQFLFEYFSETQRNKGNFPGRFSGRQFSNSRSEMNVSTLELGDSALYLCASSLALRERDNEQFFGPGTRLTVL.

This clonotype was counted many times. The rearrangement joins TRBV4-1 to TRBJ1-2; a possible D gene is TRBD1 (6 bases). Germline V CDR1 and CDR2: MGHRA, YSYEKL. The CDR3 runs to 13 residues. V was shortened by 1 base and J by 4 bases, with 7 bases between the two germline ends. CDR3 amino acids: CASSQAGVYGYTF. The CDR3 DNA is TGCGCCAGCAGCCAAGCAGGGGTCTATGGCTACACCTTC.

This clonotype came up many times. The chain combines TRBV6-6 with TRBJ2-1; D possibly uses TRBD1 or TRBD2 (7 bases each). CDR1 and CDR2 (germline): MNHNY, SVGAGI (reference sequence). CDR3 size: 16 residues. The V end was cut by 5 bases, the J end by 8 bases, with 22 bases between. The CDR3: CASSPRGRGLRDEQFF. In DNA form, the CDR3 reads TGTGCCAGCAGTCCCCGGGGGAGGGGGCTGAGAGATGAGCAGTTCTTC.

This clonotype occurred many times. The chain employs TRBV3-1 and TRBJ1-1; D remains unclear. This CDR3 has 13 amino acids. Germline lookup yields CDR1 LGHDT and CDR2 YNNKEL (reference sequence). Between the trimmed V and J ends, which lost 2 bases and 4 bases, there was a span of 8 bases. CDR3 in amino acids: CASSQWSPTEAFF. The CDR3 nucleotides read TGTGCCAGCAGCCAATGGTCCCCCACTGAAGCTTTCTTT.

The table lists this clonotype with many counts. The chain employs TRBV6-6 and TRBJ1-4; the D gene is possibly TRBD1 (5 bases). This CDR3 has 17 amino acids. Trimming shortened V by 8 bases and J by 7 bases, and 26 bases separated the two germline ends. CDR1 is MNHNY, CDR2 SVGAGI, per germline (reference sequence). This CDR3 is CASSEGRSLFVGEKLFF. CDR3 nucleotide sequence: TGTGCCAGCTCAGAGGGGCGCTCACTCTTCGTTGGTGAAAAACTGTTTTTT.

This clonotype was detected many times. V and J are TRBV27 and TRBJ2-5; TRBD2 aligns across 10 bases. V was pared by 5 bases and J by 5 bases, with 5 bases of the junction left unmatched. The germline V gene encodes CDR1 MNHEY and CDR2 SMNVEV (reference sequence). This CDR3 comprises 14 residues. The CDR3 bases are TGTGCCAGCAGTCCCAGGACTAGCGGTGAGACCCAGTACTTC. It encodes CASSPRTSGETQYF.

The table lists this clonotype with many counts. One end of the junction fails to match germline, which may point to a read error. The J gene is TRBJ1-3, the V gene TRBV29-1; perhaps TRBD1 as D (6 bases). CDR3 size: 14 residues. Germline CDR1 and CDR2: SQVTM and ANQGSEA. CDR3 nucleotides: TGCAGCGTATTACAGGGTACCTCTGAAAACACCATATATTTT. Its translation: CSVLQGTSENTIYF. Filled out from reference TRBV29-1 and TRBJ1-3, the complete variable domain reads SAVISQKPSRDICQRGTSLTIQCQVDSQVTMMFWYRQQPGQSLTLIATANQGSEATYESGFVIDKFPISRPNLTFSTLTVSNMSPEDSSIYLCSVLQGTSENTIYFGEGSWLTVV.

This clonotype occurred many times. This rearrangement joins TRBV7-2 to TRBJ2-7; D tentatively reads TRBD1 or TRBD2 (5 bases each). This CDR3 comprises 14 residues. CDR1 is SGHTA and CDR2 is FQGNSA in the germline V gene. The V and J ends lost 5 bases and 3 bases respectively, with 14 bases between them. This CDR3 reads CASSRRDRDYEQYF. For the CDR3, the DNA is TGTGCCAGCAGCCGACGGGACCGAGACTACGAGCAGTACTTC.

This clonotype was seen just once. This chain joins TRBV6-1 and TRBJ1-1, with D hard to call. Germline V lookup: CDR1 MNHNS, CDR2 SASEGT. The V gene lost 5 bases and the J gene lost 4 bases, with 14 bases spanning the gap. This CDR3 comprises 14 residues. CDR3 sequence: CASSPMVGSTEAFF. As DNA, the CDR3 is TGTGCCAGCAGTCCGATGGTGGGGAGCACTGAAGCTTTCTTT.

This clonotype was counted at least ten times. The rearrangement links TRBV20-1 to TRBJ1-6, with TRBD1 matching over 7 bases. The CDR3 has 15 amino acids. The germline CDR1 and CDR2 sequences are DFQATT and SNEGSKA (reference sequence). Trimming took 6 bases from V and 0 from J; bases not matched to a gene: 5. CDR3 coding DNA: TGCAGTGCCCAGACAGGGAGCTCCTATAATTCACCCCTCCACTTT. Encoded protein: CSAQTGSSYNSPLHF.